This entry lists 13 T cell receptor beta chains sequenced from one sample in a study of blood T cell repertoires in COVID-19. The repertoire was sequenced with immunoSEQ multiplex PCR; TCRdb's copy has only in-frame clones and lacks some. The sample has about 120,000 clones, over 80% seen once. Sequencing used peripheral blood. The receptors were sampled from a woman aged 70 to 79 with acute or convalescent COVID-19.

This clone has only one observation. The rearrangement links TRBV24-1 to TRBJ1-6; TRBD1 might be the D (5 bases). Germline values: CDR1 KGHDR, CDR2 SFDVKD. The CDR3 covers 16 residues. V lost 5 bases and J lost 12, with 22 bases in between. CDR3 sequence (DNA): TGTGCCACCAGTGGGGGAATAGAGGCAGGGATGGGACCCCTCCACTTT. It translates to CATSGGIEAGMGPLHF.

This rearrangement joins TRBV3-1 (or the pseudogene TRBV3-2) to TRBJ2-1, with 7 bases identical to TRBD2. The CDR3 extends over 14 amino acids. Germline V gives CDR1 LGHDT, CDR2 YNNKEL (reference sequence). V was clipped by 4 bases and J by 10 bases; unmatched bases: 10. The CDR3 spells CASSPSGQNGEQFF. DNA for the CDR3: TGTGCCAGCAGCCCTAGCGGACAAAATGGGGAGCAGTTCTTC.

To note about this clone: The junction does not match germline at one end; this may be a read error. The J gene is TRBJ2-7, the V gene TRBV5-1; possibly TRBD2 for D (5 bases). The CDR3 sequence is 9 residues long. Germline CDR1 SGHRS, CDR2 YFSETQ. DNA for the CDR3: TGCGCCAACCTGAAGGACTCTTCCTTC. This codes for CANLKDSSF.

V gene TRBV5-1 combines with J gene TRBJ1-1; no clear D. Germline V CDR1 and CDR2: SGHRS, YFSETQ. Trimming removed 8 bases at V and 0 bases at J, with 14 bases between. The CDR3 loop spans 14 amino acids. For the CDR3, the DNA is TGCGCCAGTAGGGAGATGGAAATGAACACTGAAGCTTTCTTT. This translates into CASREMEMNTEAFF.

The chain carries TRBV5-4 and TRBJ1-1; TRBD1 is a possible D gene (5 bases). Germline CDR1 and CDR2: SGHNT and YYREEE (reference sequence). The CDR3 runs 14 residues. With 0 bases removed from V and 5 bases from J, the gap between germline ends came to 11 bases. The CDR3 bases are TGTGCCAGCAGCTTGGAGGGGTTCGGGACTGAAGCTTTCTTT. It yields the protein CASSLEGFGTEAFF.

This chain connects TRBV5-1 to TRBJ1-4, with D possibly being TRBD1 (5 bases). This CDR3 comprises 14 residues. The germline gives CDR1 SGHRS, CDR2 YFSETQ. V was trimmed by 2 bases and J by 8 bases, leaving 13 bases between them. The CDR3 DNA reads as TGCGCCAGCAGCTTTTGGCAGGGCGGAGAAAAACTGTTTTTT. Protein product: CASSFWQGGEKLFF.

The V call is TRBV15, the J call TRBJ1-2, with 10 positions matching TRBD1. Germline V gene lookup returns CDR1 LNHNV and CDR2 YYDKDF (reference sequence). V lost 0 bases, J lost 3 bases, and 4 bases stayed unmatched. CDR3 size: 16 residues. The DNA of the CDR3 is TGTGCCACCAGCAGAGATCCCGGACAGGGGGACTATGGCTACACCTTC. The encoded protein is CATSRDPGQGDYGYTF.

The chain uses TRBV27 and TRBJ2-1; possibly TRBD1 for D (6 bases). Trimming stripped 8 bases from V and 4 bases from J, with 24 bases between. CDR1 is MNHEY and CDR2 is SMNVEV in the germline V gene (reference sequence). There are 17 residues in the CDR3. The CDR3 here is CASGHLGLQGNYNEQFF. As DNA, the CDR3 is TGTGCCAGCGGCCATTTAGGGCTGCAGGGGAATTACAATGAGCAGTTCTTC.

This CDR3 is CASSPTNTGELFF. The CDR3 region has the DNA TGTGCCAGCAGCCCAACGAACACCGGGGAGCTGTTTTTT. This chain links TRBV7-9 with TRBJ2-2; D call uncertain. Trimming took off 5 bases at V and 0 bases at J, with 4 bases between the two ends. The length of the CDR3 is 13 residues. Per the germline V gene, CDR1 is SEHNR and CDR2 is FQNEAQ (reference sequence).

V and J are TRBV28 and TRBJ1-5, with 7 bases that match TRBD1. Trimming at V came to 6 bases and at J to 3 bases, leaving 5 bases not matched to a gene. There are 14 residues in the CDR3. Germline assignment: CDR1 MDHEN and CDR2 SYDVKM. This CDR3 is CASRPTGDNQPQHF. In DNA, the CDR3 is TGTGCCAGCAGACCTACAGGGGACAATCAGCCCCAGCATTTT.

The V call is TRBV2, the J call TRBJ1-6; perhaps TRBD1 as D (6 bases). The CDR3 runs 14 residues. V gave up 3 bases and J gave up 7 bases, with 10 bases separating them. Germline loops: CDR1 SNHLY, CDR2 FYNNEI. The DNA for the CDR3 is TGTGCCAGCAGTGAGGTACAGGGAAATTCACCCCTCCACTTT. This sequence encodes CASSEVQGNSPLHF.

The V and J genes are TRBV5-6 and TRBJ1-6, with a weak D call TRBD1 (5 bases). The CDR3 is 15 amino acids. The ends were cut back, 4 bases at V and 8 bases at J, with 16 bases in the middle. The V gene's germline CDR1 is SGHDT and CDR2 YYEEEE. The CDR3 DNA reads TGTGCCAGCAGCCCCAGGGCCGGGTATGATTCACCCCTCCACTTT. It yields the protein CASSPRAGYDSPLHF.

The chain recombines TRBV10-1 with TRBJ2-7, with TRBD2 identical over 10 bases. The junction had 12 bases not matched to a gene; V was cut back by 7 bases and J by 6 bases. CDR3 length: 15 amino acids. Per germline, CDR1 WNHNN and CDR2 SYGVQD (reference sequence). Written as DNA, the CDR3 is TGCGCCAGCATACGAGAGCGGGGGGGCCGGGGCGAGCAGTACTTC. This sequence encodes CASIRERGGRGEQYF.